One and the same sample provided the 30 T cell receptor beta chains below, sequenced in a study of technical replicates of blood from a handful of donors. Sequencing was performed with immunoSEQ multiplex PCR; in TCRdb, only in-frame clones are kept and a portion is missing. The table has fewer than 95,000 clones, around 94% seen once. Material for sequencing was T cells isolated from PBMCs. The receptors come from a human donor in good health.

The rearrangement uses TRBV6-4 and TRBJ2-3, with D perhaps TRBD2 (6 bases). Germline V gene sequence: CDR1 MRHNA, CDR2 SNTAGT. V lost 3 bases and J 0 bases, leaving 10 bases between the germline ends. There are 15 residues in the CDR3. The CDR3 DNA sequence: TGTGCCAGCAGTGAAACTGGGACTAGCACAGATACGCAGTATTTT. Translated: CASSETGTSTDTQYF.

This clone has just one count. CDR3: CASSPSGGTGQPQHF. The CDR3 DNA reads as TGTGCCAGCTCACCGTCGGGGGGTACGGGTCAGCCCCAGCATTTT. The V and J genes are TRBV18 and TRBJ1-5; tentatively, D is TRBD1 (5 bases). Between the trimmed V and J ends, which lost 3 bases and 6 bases, there was a span of 15 bases. The CDR3 runs 15 residues. The germline CDR1 and CDR2 sequences are KGHSH and LQKENI.

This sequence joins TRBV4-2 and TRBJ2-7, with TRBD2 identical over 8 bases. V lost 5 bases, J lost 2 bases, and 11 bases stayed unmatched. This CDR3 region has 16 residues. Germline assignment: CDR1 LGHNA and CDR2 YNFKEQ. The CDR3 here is CASSFQQEAGAYEQYF. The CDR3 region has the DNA TGTGCCAGCAGCTTCCAACAGGAAGCGGGGGCCTACGAGCAGTACTTC.

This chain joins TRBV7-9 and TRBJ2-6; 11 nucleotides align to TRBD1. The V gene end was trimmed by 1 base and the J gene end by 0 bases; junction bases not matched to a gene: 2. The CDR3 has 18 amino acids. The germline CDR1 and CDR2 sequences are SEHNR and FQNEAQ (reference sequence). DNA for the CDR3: TGTGCCAGCAGCTTAGGAGGGACAGGGGGCTCTGGGGCCAACGTCCTGACTTTC. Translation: CASSLGGTGGSGANVLTF.

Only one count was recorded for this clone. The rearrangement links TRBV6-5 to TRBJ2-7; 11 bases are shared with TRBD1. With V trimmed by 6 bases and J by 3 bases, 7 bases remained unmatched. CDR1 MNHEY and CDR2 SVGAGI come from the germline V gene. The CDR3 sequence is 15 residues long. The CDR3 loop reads CASSYGQGAGYEQYF. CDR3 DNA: TGTGCCAGCAGCTACGGACAGGGGGCGGGCTACGAGCAGTACTTC.

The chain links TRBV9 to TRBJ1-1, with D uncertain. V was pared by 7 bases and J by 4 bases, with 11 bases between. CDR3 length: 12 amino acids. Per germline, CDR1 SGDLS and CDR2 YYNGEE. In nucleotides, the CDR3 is TGTGCCAGCGGCTCAGGTGGCACTGAAGCTTTCTTT. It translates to CASGSGGTEAFF.

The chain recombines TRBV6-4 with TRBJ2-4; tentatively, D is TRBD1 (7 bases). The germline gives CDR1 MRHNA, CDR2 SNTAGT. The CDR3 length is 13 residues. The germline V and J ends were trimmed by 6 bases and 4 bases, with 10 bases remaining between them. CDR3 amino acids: CASSRGAKNIQYF. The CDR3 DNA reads TGTGCCAGCAGCAGGGGGGCGAAAAACATTCAGTACTTC.

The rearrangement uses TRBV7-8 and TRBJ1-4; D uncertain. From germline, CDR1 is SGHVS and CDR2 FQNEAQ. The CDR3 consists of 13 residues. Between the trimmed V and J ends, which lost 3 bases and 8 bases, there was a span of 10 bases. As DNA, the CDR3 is TGTGCCAGCAGCTTTCCCCTTAAAGAAAAACTGTTTTTT. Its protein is CASSFPLKEKLFF.

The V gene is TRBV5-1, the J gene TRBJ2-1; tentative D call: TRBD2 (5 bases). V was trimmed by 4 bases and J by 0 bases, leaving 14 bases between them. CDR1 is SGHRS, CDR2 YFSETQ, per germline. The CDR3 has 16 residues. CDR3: CASSSLSGSSYNEQFF. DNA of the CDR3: TGCGCCAGCAGCAGCTTAAGCGGTAGCTCCTACAATGAGCAGTTCTTC.

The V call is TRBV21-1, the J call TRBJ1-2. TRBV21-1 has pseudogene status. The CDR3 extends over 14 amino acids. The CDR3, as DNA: TGTGCCAGCAGTGCGGGGGCGGGGATCCATGGCTACACCTTC. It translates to CASSAGAGIHGYTF.

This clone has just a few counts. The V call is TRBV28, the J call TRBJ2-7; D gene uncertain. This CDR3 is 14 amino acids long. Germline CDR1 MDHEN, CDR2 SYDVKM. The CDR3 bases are TGTGCGGTCCTCTCCAGCGAAGTCATGGACGAGCAGTACTTC. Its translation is CAVLSSEVMDEQYF.

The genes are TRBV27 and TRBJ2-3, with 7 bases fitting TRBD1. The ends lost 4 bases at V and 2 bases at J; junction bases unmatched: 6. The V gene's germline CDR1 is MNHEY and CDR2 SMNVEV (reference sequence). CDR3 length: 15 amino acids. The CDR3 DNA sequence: TGTGCCAGCAGTTCCCGGGGACAGTTCACAGATACGCAGTATTTT. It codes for CASSSRGQFTDTQYF.

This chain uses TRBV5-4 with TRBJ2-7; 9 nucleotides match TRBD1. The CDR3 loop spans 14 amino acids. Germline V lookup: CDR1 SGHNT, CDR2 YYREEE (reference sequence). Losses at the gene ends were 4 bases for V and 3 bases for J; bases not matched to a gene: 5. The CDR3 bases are TGTGCCAGCAGCCCGCCGGGACAGGGCTACGAGCAGTACTTC. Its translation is CASSPPGQGYEQYF.

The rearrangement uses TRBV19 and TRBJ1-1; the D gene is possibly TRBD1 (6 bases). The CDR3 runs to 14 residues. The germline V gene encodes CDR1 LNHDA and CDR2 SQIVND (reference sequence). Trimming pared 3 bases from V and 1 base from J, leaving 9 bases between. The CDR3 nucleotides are TGTGCCAGTAGTATCGGGGGGCAGAACACTGAAGCTTTCTTT. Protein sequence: CASSIGGQNTEAFF.

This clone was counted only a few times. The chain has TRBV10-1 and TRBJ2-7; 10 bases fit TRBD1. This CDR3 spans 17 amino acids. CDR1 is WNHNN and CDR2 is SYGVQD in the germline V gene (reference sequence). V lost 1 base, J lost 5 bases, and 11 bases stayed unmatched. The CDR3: CASSEFTSGTGADEQYF. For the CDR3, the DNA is TGCGCCAGCAGTGAGTTCACCTCCGGGACAGGGGCTGACGAGCAGTACTTC.

This CDR3 is CASSLDGRAVSSANSYEQYF. The CDR3 bases are TGTGCCAGCAGCTTGGATGGGAGGGCTGTTAGTTCGGCGAACTCCTACGAGCAGTACTTC. The chain employs TRBV5-4 and TRBJ2-7, with 7 bases aligning to TRBD2. This CDR3 has 20 residues. Germline CDR1 SGHNT, CDR2 YYREEE (reference sequence). Trimming cost V 0 bases and J 0 bases; bases outside gene matches: 18.

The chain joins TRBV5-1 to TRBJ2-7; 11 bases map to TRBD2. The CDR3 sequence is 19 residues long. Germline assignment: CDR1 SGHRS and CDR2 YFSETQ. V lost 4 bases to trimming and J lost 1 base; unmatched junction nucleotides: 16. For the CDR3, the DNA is TGCGCCAGCAGCCGCGTGGGACTAGCGGAGAACCCAAGTTCCTACGAGCAGTACTTC. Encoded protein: CASSRVGLAENPSSYEQYF.

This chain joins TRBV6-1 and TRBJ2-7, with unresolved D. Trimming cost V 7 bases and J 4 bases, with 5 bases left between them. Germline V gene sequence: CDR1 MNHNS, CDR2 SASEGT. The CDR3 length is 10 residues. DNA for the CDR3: TGTGCCAGCAATAATTACGAGCAGTACTTC. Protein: CASNNYEQYF.

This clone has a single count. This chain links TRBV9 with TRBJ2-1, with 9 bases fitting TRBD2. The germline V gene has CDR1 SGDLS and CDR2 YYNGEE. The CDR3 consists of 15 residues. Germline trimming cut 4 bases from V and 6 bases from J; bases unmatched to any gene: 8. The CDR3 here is CASSMTSGKTNEQFF. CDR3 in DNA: TGTGCCAGCAGCATGACTAGCGGAAAGACCAATGAGCAGTTCTTC.

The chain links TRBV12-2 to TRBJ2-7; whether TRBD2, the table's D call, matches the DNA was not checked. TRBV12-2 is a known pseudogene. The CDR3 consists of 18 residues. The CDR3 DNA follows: TGTGCAAGTCGCTTAGCGGGGAACGGGGGGGCACTTGTCGGGGAGCAGTACTTC. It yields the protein CASRLAGNGGALVGEQYF.

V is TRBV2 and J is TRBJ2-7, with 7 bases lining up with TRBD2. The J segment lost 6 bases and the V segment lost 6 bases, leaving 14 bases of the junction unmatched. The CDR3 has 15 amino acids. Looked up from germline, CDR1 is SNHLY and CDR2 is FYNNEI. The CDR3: CASRELWGGTGEQYF. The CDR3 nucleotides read TGTGCCAGCAGGGAACTTTGGGGGGGGACGGGCGAGCAGTACTTC.

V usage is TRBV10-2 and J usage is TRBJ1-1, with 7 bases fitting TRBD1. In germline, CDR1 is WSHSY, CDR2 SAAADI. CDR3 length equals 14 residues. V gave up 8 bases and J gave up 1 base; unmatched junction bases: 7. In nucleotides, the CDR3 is TGCGCCAGCGGGGGCAGGGGGAGGAACACTGAAGCTTTCTTT. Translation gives CASGGRGRNTEAFF.

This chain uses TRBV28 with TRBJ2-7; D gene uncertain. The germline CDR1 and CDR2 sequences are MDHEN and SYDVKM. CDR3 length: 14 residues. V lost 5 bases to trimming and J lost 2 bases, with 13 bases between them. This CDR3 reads CASSRTVLAYEQYF. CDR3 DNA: TGTGCCAGCAGTCGCACGGTGCTAGCCTACGAGCAGTACTTC.

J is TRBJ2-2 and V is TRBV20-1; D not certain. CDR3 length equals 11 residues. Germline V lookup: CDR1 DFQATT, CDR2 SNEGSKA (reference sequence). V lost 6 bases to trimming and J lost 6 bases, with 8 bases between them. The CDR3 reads CSAPRAGELFF. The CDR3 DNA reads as TGCAGTGCCCCTCGGGCCGGGGAGCTGTTTTTT.

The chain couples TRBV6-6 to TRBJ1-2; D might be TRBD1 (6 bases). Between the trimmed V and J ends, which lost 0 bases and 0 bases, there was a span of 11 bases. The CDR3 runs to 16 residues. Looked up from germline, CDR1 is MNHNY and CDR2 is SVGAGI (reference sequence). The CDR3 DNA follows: TGTGCCAGCAGTTACTCGACATCAGGGGCTAACTATGGCTACACCTTC. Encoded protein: CASSYSTSGANYGYTF.

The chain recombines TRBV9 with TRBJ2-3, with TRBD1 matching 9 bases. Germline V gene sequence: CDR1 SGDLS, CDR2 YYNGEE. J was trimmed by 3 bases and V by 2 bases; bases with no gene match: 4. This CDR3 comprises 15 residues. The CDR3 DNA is TGTGCCAGCAGCGTGAGACAGGGGGGGACAGATACGCAGTATTTT. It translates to CASSVRQGGTDTQYF.

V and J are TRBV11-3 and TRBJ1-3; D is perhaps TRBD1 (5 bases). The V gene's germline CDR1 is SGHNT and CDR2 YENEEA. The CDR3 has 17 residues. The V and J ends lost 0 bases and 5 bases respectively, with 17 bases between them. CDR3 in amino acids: CASSLDRGTSRRNTIYF. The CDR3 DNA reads TGTGCCAGCAGCTTAGATCGTGGGACTTCGAGACGAAACACCATATATTTT.

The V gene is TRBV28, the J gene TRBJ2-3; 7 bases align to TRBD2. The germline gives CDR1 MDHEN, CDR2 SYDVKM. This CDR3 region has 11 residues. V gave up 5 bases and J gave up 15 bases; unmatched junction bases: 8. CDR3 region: CASSRTSSIYF. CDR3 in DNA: TGTGCCAGCAGTCGGACTAGTAGTATCTATTTT.

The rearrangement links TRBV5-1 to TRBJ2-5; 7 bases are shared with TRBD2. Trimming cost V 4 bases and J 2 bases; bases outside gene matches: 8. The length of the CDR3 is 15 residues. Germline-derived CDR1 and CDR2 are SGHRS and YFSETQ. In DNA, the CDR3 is TGCGCCAGCAGCGGATTAGCGGGTCATCAAGAGACCCAGTACTTC. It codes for CASSGLAGHQETQYF. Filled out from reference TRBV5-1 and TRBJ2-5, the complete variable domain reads KAGVTQTPRYLIKTRGQQVTLSCSPISGHRSVSWYQQTPGQGLQFLFEYFSETQRNKGNFPGRFSGRQFSNSRSEMNVSTLELGDSALYLCASSGLAGHQETQYFGPGTRLLVL.

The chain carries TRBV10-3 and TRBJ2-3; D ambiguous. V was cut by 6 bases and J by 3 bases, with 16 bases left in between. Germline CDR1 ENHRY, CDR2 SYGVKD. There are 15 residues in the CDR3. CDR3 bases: TGTGCCATCAGCAGCAGGCAGGATGGGACAGATACGCAGTATTTT. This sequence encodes CAISSRQDGTDTQYF.